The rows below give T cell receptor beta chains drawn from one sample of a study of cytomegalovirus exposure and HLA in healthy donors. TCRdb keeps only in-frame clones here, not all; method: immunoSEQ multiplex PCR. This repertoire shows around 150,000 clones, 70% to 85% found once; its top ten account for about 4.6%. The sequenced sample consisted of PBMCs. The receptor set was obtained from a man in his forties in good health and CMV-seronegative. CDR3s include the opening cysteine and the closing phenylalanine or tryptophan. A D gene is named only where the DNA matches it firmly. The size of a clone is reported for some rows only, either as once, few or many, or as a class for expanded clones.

CASSRTGVRTDTQYF TGTGCCAGCAGCCGGACGGGGGTGAGGACAGATACGCAGTATTTT TRBJ2-3 NA NA TRBV7-3
CASSWGTSTDTQYF TGTGCCAGCAGCTGGGGGACTAGCACAGATACGCAGTATTTT TRBJ2-3 NA NA TRBV5-6
CASSLVAGGSTDTQYF TGTGCCAGCAGCTTAGTAGCGGGGGGGAGCACAGATACGCAGTATTTT TRBJ2-3 TRBD2 once TRBV7-6
CASSQFRGASNYGYTF TGCGCCAGCAGCCAGTTCAGGGGGGCTTCTAACTATGGCTACACCTTC TRBJ1-2 TRBD1 NA TRBV4-1
CASSQDPGNTGELFF TGCGCCAGCAGCCAAGACCCCGGGAACACCGGGGAGCTGTTTTTT TRBJ2-2 NA NA TRBV4-1
CASSDGDRGEQYF TGCGCCAGCAGTGACGGGGACAGGGGCGAGCAGTACTTC TRBJ2-7 TRBD1 NA TRBV10-1
CASSPDRANQEAFF TGTGCCAGCTCACCAGACAGGGCTAATCAGGAAGCTTTCTTT TRBJ1-1 TRBD1 NA TRBV18
CASSPRLAGNEQFF TGTGCCAGCAGCCCCCGGCTAGCGGGCAATGAGCAGTTCTTC TRBJ2-1 TRBD2 NA TRBV9
CASSYSIGPTDTQYF TGTGCCAGCAGTTACTCGATTGGGCCCACAGATACGCAGTATTTT TRBJ2-3 NA NA TRBV6-5
CASSYMRQRGSPYEQYF TGCGCCAGCAGCTACATGCGTCAGCGGGGGTCACCCTACGAGCAGTACTTC TRBJ2-7 TRBD2 NA TRBV4-3
CASSLGTGSPTEAFF TGTGCCAGCAGTTTAGGGACAGGTTCTCCCACTGAAGCTTTCTTT TRBJ1-1 TRBD1 once TRBV27
CASSWVTGPFNEQFF TGTGCCAGCAGTTGGGTGACAGGGCCTTTCAATGAGCAGTTCTTC TRBJ2-1 TRBD1 NA TRBV27
CASSRDRETDTQYF TGTGCCAGCAGCAGGGACAGGGAGACAGATACGCAGTATTTT TRBJ2-3 TRBD1 NA TRBV27
CASSLGGKNEQFF TGTGCCAGCAGTTTGGGGGGAAAGAATGAGCAGTTCTTC TRBJ2-1 NA NA TRBV27
CASSQDLVGYGYTF TGCGCCAGCAGCCAAGATCTTGTCGGCTATGGCTACACCTTC TRBJ1-2 NA NA TRBV4-3
CASSPAGGLDEQYF TGTGCCAGCAGCCCGGCAGGGGGGCTCGACGAGCAGTACTTC TRBJ2-7 NA NA TRBV9
CASISTGSGREQFF TGCGCCAGCATTTCAACAGGATCAGGTCGTGAGCAGTTCTTC TRBJ2-1 NA NA TRBV10-2
CASSIDGDRVSRQETQYF TGTGCCAGTAGTATAGATGGGGACAGGGTATCGCGCCAAGAGACCCAGTACTTC TRBJ2-5 TRBD1 once TRBV19
CASSSGTGRVNEQFF TGTGCCAGCAGCTCTGGGACAGGGCGAGTAAATGAGCAGTTCTTC TRBJ2-1 TRBD1 NA TRBV5-4
CSYSRSSPYEQYF TGCAGCTACAGCCGAAGTTCTCCTTACGAGCAGTACTTC TRBJ2-7 NA NA TRBV29-1
CASSYSLAVVEAFF TGTGCCAGCAGTTATTCCCTGGCAGTTGTTGAAGCTTTCTTT TRBJ1-1 NA NA TRBV6-5
CASSLIQGNEQFF TGTGCCAGCAGCTTGATTCAGGGCAATGAGCAGTTCTTC TRBJ2-1 NA NA TRBV5-4
CASVDRLPSEQYF TGTGCCAGTGTGGACAGGTTGCCAAGCGAGCAGTACTTC TRBJ2-7 TRBD1 NA TRBV6-4
CASSWVSGGGRNEQFF TGCGCCAGCAGCTGGGTTAGCGGGGGGGGAAGGAATGAGCAGTTCTTC TRBJ2-1 TRBD2 NA TRBV5-1
CASSLGQSSGNTIYF TGTGCCAGCAGCTTGGGCCAGAGCTCTGGAAACACCATATATTTT TRBJ1-3 NA NA TRBV7-8
CASNKQGGGTEAFF TGTGCCAGCAACAAACAGGGAGGGGGCACTGAAGCTTTCTTT TRBJ1-1 NA NA TRBV6-5
CASSLSGVPETQYF TGTGCCAGCAGCTTGAGCGGGGTCCCAGAGACCCAGTACTTC TRBJ2-5 TRBD2 NA TRBV5-6
CASLTPSSGAYEQYF TGTGCCAGCTTAACTCCCTCTAGCGGGGCCTACGAGCAGTACTTC TRBJ2-7 TRBD2 NA TRBV2
CASSGTVAYEQYF TGCGCCAGCAGCGGGACAGTAGCCTACGAGCAGTACTTC TRBJ2-7 TRBD1 once TRBV5-1